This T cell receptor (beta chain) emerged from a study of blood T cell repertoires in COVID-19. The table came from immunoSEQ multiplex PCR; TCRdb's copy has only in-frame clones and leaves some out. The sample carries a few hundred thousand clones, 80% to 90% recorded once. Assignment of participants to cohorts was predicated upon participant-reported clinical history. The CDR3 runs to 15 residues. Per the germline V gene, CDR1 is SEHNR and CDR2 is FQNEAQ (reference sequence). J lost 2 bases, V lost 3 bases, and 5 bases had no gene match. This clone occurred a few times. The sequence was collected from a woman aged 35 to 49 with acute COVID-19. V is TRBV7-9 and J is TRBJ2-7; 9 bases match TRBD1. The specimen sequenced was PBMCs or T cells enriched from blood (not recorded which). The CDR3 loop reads CASSLGTGKTYEQYF. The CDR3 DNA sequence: TGTGCCAGCAGCTTGGGGACAGGGAAGACCTACGAGCAGTACTTC.